These 16 T cell receptor beta chains came from one sample sequenced in a study of T-cell memory formation after mild COVID-19. TCRdb itself ran the 5' RACE reads through MiXCR, one entry per CDR3 protein. The sample yields about 500,000 distinct CDR3 sequences, roughly 21% seen once. Sequencing input: PBMCs or a T cell subset sorted from them (not recorded which). The receptors stem from an adult woman who had mild COVID-19 (a few samples of this study predate the infection). Cell type and time point are not known.

This clonotype was seen at least ten times. V is TRBV20-1 and J is TRBJ2-7, with TRBD2 matching 14 bases. CDR1 and CDR2 from the germline V gene are DFQATT and SNEGSKA (reference sequence). The CDR3 loop spans 15 amino acids. After removal of 0 bases from V and 7 bases from J, the junction contained 5 bases not matched to a gene. CDR3 coding DNA: TGCAGTGCTAGAGACCGACTAGCGGGAGGGAGGGAGCAGTACTTC. Its translation: CSARDRLAGGREQYF.

V and J are TRBV20-1 and TRBJ2-7, with 8 bases matching TRBD1. The germline CDR1 and CDR2 sequences are DFQATT and SNEGSKA (reference sequence). The V and J ends lost 0 bases and 9 bases, in that order; junction bases with no gene match: 13. The CDR3 has 15 residues. The CDR3 DNA is TGCAGTGCTAGAGATAAAGCAGGGGGCGGGCCTGGGCAGTACTTC. Protein sequence: CSARDKAGGGPGQYF.

The sample holds a few counts of this clonotype. The chain carries TRBV4-3 and TRBJ1-2, with 10 bases lining up with TRBD1. Trimming removed 4 bases from V and 5 bases from J; junction bases left unmatched: 7. The CDR3 covers 15 residues. Germline assignment: CDR1 LGHNA and CDR2 YSLEER. CDR3 DNA: TGCGCCAGCAGCCTACATCGACAGGGGGCATATGGCTACACCTTC. Its translation: CASSLHRQGAYGYTF.

This chain uses TRBV12-3 or TRBV12-4 with TRBJ2-7, with D unresolved. Trimming stripped 0 bases from V and 4 bases from J, with 7 bases between. The CDR3 spans 13 residues. CDR3 coding DNA: TGTGCCAGCAGTTTAGCACGTCGGTACGAGCAGTACTTC. This gives the protein CASSLARRYEQYF.

This sequence joins TRBV27 and TRBJ1-6; 9 bases align to TRBD1. CDR1 and CDR2 from the germline V gene are MNHEY and SMNVEV (reference sequence). The J segment lost 6 bases and the V segment lost 6 bases, leaving 9 bases of the junction unmatched. The CDR3 extends over 16 amino acids. In nucleotides, the CDR3 is TGTGCCAGCAGGGGCTACCGGGACAGGGTTAATTCACCCCTCCACTTT. Amino acid sequence: CASRGYRDRVNSPLHF.

This clonotype was picked up many times. The chain employs TRBV9 and TRBJ2-5, with D possibly called TRBD1 or TRBD2 (6 bases each). Per germline, CDR1 SGDLS and CDR2 YYNGEE. Trimming pared 0 bases from V and 0 bases from J, leaving 12 bases between. The CDR3 loop spans 16 amino acids. Here the CDR3 reads CASSVEGGSYQETQYF. The CDR3 DNA follows: TGTGCCAGCAGCGTAGAGGGGGGCTCGTACCAAGAGACCCAGTACTTC.

This rearrangement joins TRBV7-3 to TRBJ2-1, with 9 positions matching TRBD1. CDR1 SGHTA and CDR2 FQGTGA come from the germline V gene. The CDR3 loop spans 16 amino acids. The J segment lost 4 bases and the V segment lost 5 bases, leaving 9 bases of the junction unmatched. The CDR3 DNA reads as TGTGCCAGCAGCGCAACCGCCGGGACAGGGTACAATGAGCAGTTCTTC. Translation: CASSATAGTGYNEQFF.

This clonotype was found a few times. The chain is built from TRBV3-1 and TRBJ1-3, with 8 nucleotides matching TRBD1. The V and J ends lost 3 bases and 4 bases, in that order; junction bases with no gene match: 11. The CDR3 is 17 residues long. Germline loops: CDR1 LGHDT, CDR2 YNNKEL (reference sequence). The CDR3 DNA follows: TGTGCCAGCAGCCAGTTCGCAGGGGGCGTCTTAGGAAACACCATATATTTT. Translating it yields CASSQFAGGVLGNTIYF. Full variable domain (outside the CDR3, taken from reference TRBV3-1 and TRBJ1-3): DTAVSQTPKYLVTQMGNDKSIKCEQNLGHDTMYWYKQDSKKFLKIMFSYNNKELIINETVPNRFSPKSPDKAHLNLHINSLELGDSAVYFCASSQFAGGVLGNTIYFGEGSWLTVV.

This chain uses TRBV20-1 with TRBJ2-2; D not resolved. V lost 1 base and J 6 bases, leaving 12 bases between the germline ends. The germline V gene has CDR1 DFQATT and CDR2 SNEGSKA (reference sequence). The CDR3 has 14 amino acids. The DNA of the CDR3 is TGCAGTGCTAGAGGCCTCCACCGGGCCGGGGAGCTGTTTTTT. It translates to CSARGLHRAGELFF.

J is TRBJ2-3 and V is TRBV5-1; D is unresolved. CDR3 length equals 13 residues. Trimming shortened V by 10 bases and J by 2 bases, and 14 bases separated the two germline ends. Per the germline V gene, CDR1 is SGHRS and CDR2 is YFSETQ. CDR3 DNA: TGCGCCTCCCGGTTGGGTTACACAGATACGCAGTATTTT. This codes for CASRLGYTDTQYF.

This clonotype has only a few counts. The CDR3 loop is CASSLTYLETQYF. DNA of the CDR3: TGTGCCAGCAGCTTAACCTATCTAGAAACGCAGTATTTT. The chain uses TRBV7-8 and TRBJ2-3; no definite D call. V was clipped by 2 bases and J by 9 bases, with 12 bases between them. The CDR3 extends over 13 amino acids. Looked up from germline, CDR1 is SGHVS and CDR2 is FQNEAQ. The complete variable domain, with remaining parts taken from reference TRBV7-8 and TRBJ2-3, reads GAGVSQSPRYKVAKRGQDVALRCDPISGHVSLFWYQQALGQGPEFLTYFQNEAQLDKSGLPSDRFFAERPEGSVSTLKIQRTQQEDSAVYLCASSLTYLETQYFGPGTRLTVL.

Only a few counts were recorded for this clonotype. This chain joins TRBV6-6 and TRBJ1-2; possibly TRBD1 for D (6 bases). V gave up 3 bases and J gave up 6 bases, with 14 bases separating them. Per the germline V gene, CDR1 is MNHNY and CDR2 is SVGAGI (reference sequence). The CDR3 is 14 amino acids. CDR3 protein: CASSYPGQPHGYTF. The CDR3 bases are TGTGCCAGCAGTTATCCCGGACAGCCACATGGCTACACCTTC.

The chain uses TRBV7-2 and TRBJ2-3, with a tentative D call TRBD1 (6 bases). This CDR3 region has 14 residues. Germline V CDR1 and CDR2: SGHTA, FQGNSA. Between the trimmed V and J ends, which lost 0 bases and 6 bases, there was a span of 10 bases. The CDR3 loop reads CASSLAAGVDTQYF. In nucleotides, the CDR3 is TGTGCCAGCAGCTTAGCGGCAGGGGTGGATACGCAGTATTTT.

J is TRBJ2-1 and V is TRBV24-1, with 7 bases matching TRBD1. Germline V lookup: CDR1 KGHDR, CDR2 SFDVKD. The length of the CDR3 is 18 residues. The J segment lost 0 bases and the V segment lost 2 bases, leaving 9 bases of the junction unmatched. As DNA, the CDR3 is TGTGCCACCAGTGATTGGAAAGCGACAGGGAGCTCCTACAATGAGCAGTTCTTC. Translating it yields CATSDWKATGSSYNEQFF.

This clonotype has just a few counts. The V and J genes are TRBV11-2 and TRBJ2-5; the match to TRBD2 covers 7 bases. Germline assignment: CDR1 SGHAT and CDR2 FQNNGV. With V trimmed by 0 bases and J by 5 bases, 9 bases remained unmatched. The CDR3 sequence is 16 residues long. CDR3 amino acids: CASSLESGGSVETQYF. CDR3 nucleotides: TGTGCCAGCAGCTTAGAGTCGGGGGGTTCGGTGGAGACCCAGTACTTC.

J is TRBJ2-2 and V is TRBV20-1; no clear D. The V gene's germline CDR1 is DFQATT and CDR2 SNEGSKA (reference sequence). Trimming took 6 bases from V and 2 from J, leaving 16 bases between them. This CDR3 has 15 amino acids. CDR3 DNA: TGCAGTGCCGAAGGAACCGACTTCAACACCGGGGAGCTGTTTTTT. Its protein is CSAEGTDFNTGELFF.